What follows are 24 T cell receptor beta chains derived from one specimen sequenced in a study of shared clonotypes between healthy human individuals. Repertoires were generated with immunoSEQ multiplex PCR, while TCRdb's copy carries only in-frame clones and drops some. The sample includes about 2 million clones, about 95% of them seen just once. Naive CD8 cells, CD45RO-negative and positively selected for CCR7, excluded terminally differentiated effector memory CD45RA+ cells. Sequencing input: naive CD8+ T cells sorted from blood. All receptors come from a man aged 18 to 30 in good health.

CDR3 sequence reads: CASSWGGLNTEAFF. In DNA, the CDR3 is TGTGCCAGCAGCTGGGGGGGCCTAAACACTGAAGCTTTCTTT. The chain recombines TRBV7-9 with TRBJ1-1, with D maybe TRBD1 (6 bases). The V end lost 4 bases, the J end lost 2 bases, and 11 bases lay between the germline ends. In germline, CDR1 is SEHNR, CDR2 FQNEAQ (reference sequence). The CDR3 is 14 amino acids. Supplemented by reference TRBV7-9 and TRBJ1-1, the full variable domain reads DTGVSQNPRHKITKRGQNVTFRCDPISEHNRLYWYRQTLGQGPEFLTYFQNEAQLEKSRLLSDRFSAERPKGSFSTLEIQRTEQGDSAMYLCASSWGGLNTEAFFGQGTRLTVV.

The chain has TRBV5-6 and TRBJ1-2; 7 bases match TRBD1. The CDR3 loop spans 15 amino acids. The junction had 10 bases not matched to a gene; V was cut back by 4 bases and J by 4 bases. In germline, CDR1 is SGHDT, CDR2 YYEEEE. The CDR3 reads CASSPGTAPGYGYTF. In DNA, the CDR3 is TGTGCCAGCAGCCCCGGGACAGCTCCTGGCTATGGCTACACCTTC.

This chain connects TRBV28 to TRBJ2-2; perhaps TRBD2 as D (5 bases). The length of the CDR3 is 15 residues. Looked up from germline, CDR1 is MDHEN and CDR2 is SYDVKM. Trimming pared 6 bases from V and 1 base from J, leaving 12 bases between. The CDR3 DNA reads TGTGCCAGCAGCCCTTTCGCGGGGAACACCGGGGAGCTGTTTTTT. Translating gives CASSPFAGNTGELFF.

The chain uses TRBV27 and TRBJ2-7; D may match TRBD1 or TRBD2 (5 bases each). Per the germline V gene, CDR1 is MNHEY and CDR2 is SMNVEV (reference sequence). This CDR3 is built from 15 residues. V was pared by 5 bases and J by 3 bases, with 17 bases between. The CDR3 DNA is TGTGCCAGCAGTACTAAGGGCGGTGGGGGCTACGAGCAGTACTTC. Amino acids: CASSTKGGGGYEQYF.

The V and J genes are TRBV10-1 and TRBJ2-5; D is undetermined. CDR3 size: 9 residues. V was pared by 6 bases and J by 4 bases, with 0 bases between. CDR1 is WNHNN, CDR2 SYGVQD, per germline (reference sequence). CDR3 sequence reads: CASRETQYF. Here the CDR3 DNA reads TGCGCCAGCAGAGAGACCCAGTACTTC.

J is TRBJ1-5 and V is TRBV19; the D is unclear. CDR3 length equals 12 residues. Trimming pared 2 bases from V and 10 bases from J, leaving 9 bases between. Germline V gene data show CDR1 as LNHDA and CDR2 as SQIVND (reference sequence). As DNA, the CDR3 is TGTGCCAGTAGTATAAACCCACCTCCCCAGCATTTT. Its translation is CASSINPPPQHF.

This chain's CDR3 is CASSGTQTYEQYF. The DNA for the CDR3 is TGTGCCAGCAGCGGGACACAGACCTACGAGCAGTACTTC. This chain joins TRBV6-1 and TRBJ2-7, with D possibly matching TRBD1 (6 bases). With 6 bases removed from V and 2 bases from J, the gap between germline ends came to 11 bases. CDR1 and CDR2 (germline): MNHNS, SASEGT. There are 13 residues in the CDR3.

The rearrangement uses TRBV10-3 and TRBJ2-1; 15 positions match TRBD2. Germline V gene data show CDR1 as ENHRY and CDR2 as SYGVKD. The CDR3 has 16 residues. The trim removed 10 bases at V and 1 base at J, leaving 5 bases unmatched. The CDR3 protein is CATGTSGGPSYNEQFF. The CDR3 bases are TGTGCCACCGGGACTAGCGGGGGGCCATCCTACAATGAGCAGTTCTTC.

V gene TRBV6-5 combines with J gene TRBJ2-7, with D hard to call. Germline CDR1 MNHEY, CDR2 SVGAGI. With 4 bases removed from V and 0 bases from J, the gap between germline ends came to 7 bases. This CDR3 contains 13 residues. The CDR3 DNA is TGTGCCAGCAGTTTTTACAGCTCCTACGAGCAGTACTTC. This gives the protein CASSFYSSYEQYF.

The chain has TRBV7-9 and TRBJ2-4; D may be TRBD2 (5 bases). V dropped 7 bases and J dropped 0 bases, with 22 bases sitting between them. The CDR3 has 18 residues. The V gene's germline CDR1 is SEHNR and CDR2 FQNEAQ (reference sequence). The CDR3: CASNEDWIESLAKNIQYF. Written as DNA, the CDR3 is TGTGCCAGCAACGAGGACTGGATTGAGAGTCTAGCCAAAAACATTCAGTACTTC.

A single count supports this clone. This chain uses TRBV6-5 with TRBJ2-3; D is possibly TRBD1 or TRBD2 (6 bases each). The V end was cut by 6 bases, the J end by 5 bases, with 15 bases between. This CDR3 has 14 amino acids. The germline V gene encodes CDR1 MNHEY and CDR2 SVGAGI. CDR3 residues: CASRTLGGLDTQYF. CDR3 coding DNA: TGTGCCAGCAGGACCCTCGGGGGCTTAGATACGCAGTATTTT.

The CDR3 protein is CASSLGLRLAGGPSETQYF. The CDR3 DNA reads TGCGCCAGCAGCTTGGGTCTGAGACTAGCGGGAGGGCCTTCAGAGACCCAGTACTTC. The rearrangement joins TRBV5-1 to TRBJ2-5; TRBD2 matches at 14 bases. There are 19 residues in the CDR3. After removal of 0 bases from V and 4 bases from J, the junction contained 11 bases not matched to a gene. Germline values: CDR1 SGHRS, CDR2 YFSETQ.

This sequence joins TRBV2 and TRBJ2-3, with D unclear. Germline V gene sequence: CDR1 SNHLY, CDR2 FYNNEI. Trimming took off 3 bases at V and 3 bases at J, with 7 bases between the two ends. This CDR3 comprises 13 residues. The DNA of the CDR3 is TGTGCCAGCAGTGACGTTGATACAGATACGCAGTATTTT. It codes for CASSDVDTDTQYF.

The rearrangement links TRBV18 to TRBJ2-7; D call uncertain. The CDR3 is 15 amino acids. Per the germline V gene, CDR1 is KGHSH and CDR2 is LQKENI. The V and J ends lost 3 bases and 2 bases respectively, with 14 bases between them. In nucleotides, the CDR3 is TGTGCCAGCTCACCTCTTCCGGACGGTCCCTACGAGCAGTACTTC. Translation: CASSPLPDGPYEQYF. The full variable domain, completed using reference TRBV18 and TRBJ2-7, is NAGVMQNPRHLVRRRGQEARLRCSPMKGHSHVYWYRQLPEEGLKFMVYLQKENIIDESGMPKERFSAEFPKEGPSILRIQQVVRGDSAAYFCASSPLPDGPYEQYFGPGTRLTVT.

This chain connects TRBV4-1 to TRBJ2-5, with 8 bases aligning to TRBD1. Germline-derived CDR1 and CDR2 are MGHRA and YSYEKL. The CDR3 totals 16 residues. Trimming took 2 bases from V and 5 from J; bases not matched to a gene: 10. The CDR3 sequence is CASSQLGQGIVETQYF. The CDR3 nucleotides are TGCGCCAGCAGCCAACTTGGACAGGGTATAGTTGAGACCCAGTACTTC.

This rearrangement joins TRBV5-1 to TRBJ1-1; no firm D call. The CDR3 is 15 residues long. The germline V and J ends were trimmed by 2 bases and 1 base, with 12 bases remaining between them. Germline V gene data show CDR1 as SGHRS and CDR2 as YFSETQ. The CDR3, as DNA: TGCGCCAGCAGCTTTACAAGTTTGGGGAACACTGAAGCTTTCTTT. It specifies CASSFTSLGNTEAFF.

This clone was picked up one time. The genes are TRBV5-1 and TRBJ2-7; possibly TRBD1 or TRBD2 for D (5 bases each). The CDR3 contains 14 residues. Looked up from germline, CDR1 is SGHRS and CDR2 is YFSETQ. V lost 7 bases to trimming and J lost 0 bases, with 14 bases between them. CDR3 DNA: TGCGCCAGCGGAATTGGGGACGGCTCCTACGAGCAGTACTTC. Its protein is CASGIGDGSYEQYF.

This rearrangement joins TRBV5-1 to TRBJ2-7; unclear D gene. V lost 1 base and J 3 bases, leaving 8 bases between the germline ends. This CDR3 contains 13 residues. Germline V CDR1 and CDR2: SGHRS, YFSETQ. The CDR3 bases are TGCGCCAGCAGCTTGACAAGGAACTACGAGCAGTACTTC. As protein: CASSLTRNYEQYF.

The V gene is TRBV5-1, the J gene TRBJ2-7; 15 nucleotides align to TRBD2. Germline CDR1 and CDR2: SGHRS and YFSETQ. With 4 bases clipped from V and 6 bases from J, the junction kept 14 bases outside the gene matches. CDR3 length equals 18 residues. The CDR3 DNA follows: TGCGCCAGCAGCCCGAGAGGACTAGCGGGAGGGCCTTCCAGCGAGCAGTACTTC. This codes for CASSPRGLAGGPSSEQYF.

The rearrangement joins TRBV4-3 to TRBJ1-1; D may be TRBD1 (5 bases). CDR1 is LGHNA and CDR2 is YSLEER in the germline V gene. V was trimmed by 0 bases and J by 4 bases, leaving 12 bases between them. This CDR3 contains 15 residues. The CDR3 sequence is CASSQDGGVGTEAFF. CDR3 DNA sequence: TGCGCCAGCAGCCAAGACGGAGGGGTTGGCACTGAAGCTTTCTTT.

The chain couples TRBV4-1 to TRBJ2-7; D uncertain. Trimming shortened V by 1 base and J by 3 bases, and 13 bases separated the two germline ends. Germline V gene sequence: CDR1 MGHRA, CDR2 YSYEKL. The CDR3 length is 15 residues. Written as DNA, the CDR3 is TGCGCCAGCAGCCAAGTGACAAATAAGGTCTACGAGCAGTACTTC. It translates to CASSQVTNKVYEQYF.

The rearrangement links TRBV4-1 to TRBJ1-5, with D perhaps matching TRBD1 (6 bases). Germline-derived CDR1 and CDR2 are MGHRA and YSYEKL. The CDR3 is made up of 15 amino acids. V was clipped by 1 base and J by 5 bases, with 12 bases between them. CDR3: CASSQVSGGDQPQHF. Here the CDR3 DNA reads TGCGCCAGCAGCCAAGTATCGGGGGGCGATCAGCCCCAGCATTTT.

The CDR3 DNA follows: TGTGCCAGCAGTGGAATTAGCGATAGCACAGATACGCAGTATTTT. Translated, it gives CASSGISDSTDTQYF. This sequence joins TRBV2 and TRBJ2-3, with D maybe TRBD2 (5 bases). In germline, CDR1 is SNHLY, CDR2 FYNNEI. Trimming took off 4 bases at V and 0 bases at J, with 11 bases between the two ends. The CDR3 extends over 15 amino acids.

V is TRBV15 and J is TRBJ1-6, with D possibly being TRBD1 (5 bases). CDR1 and CDR2 (germline): LNHNV, YYDKDF (reference sequence). This CDR3 is 20 amino acids long. V was shortened by 3 bases and J by 0 bases, with 21 bases between the two germline ends. The CDR3 region is CATSRDKAGPMSSYNSPLHF. The CDR3 DNA is TGTGCCACCAGCAGGGACAAGGCGGGACCGATGAGCTCCTATAATTCACCCCTCCACTTT.